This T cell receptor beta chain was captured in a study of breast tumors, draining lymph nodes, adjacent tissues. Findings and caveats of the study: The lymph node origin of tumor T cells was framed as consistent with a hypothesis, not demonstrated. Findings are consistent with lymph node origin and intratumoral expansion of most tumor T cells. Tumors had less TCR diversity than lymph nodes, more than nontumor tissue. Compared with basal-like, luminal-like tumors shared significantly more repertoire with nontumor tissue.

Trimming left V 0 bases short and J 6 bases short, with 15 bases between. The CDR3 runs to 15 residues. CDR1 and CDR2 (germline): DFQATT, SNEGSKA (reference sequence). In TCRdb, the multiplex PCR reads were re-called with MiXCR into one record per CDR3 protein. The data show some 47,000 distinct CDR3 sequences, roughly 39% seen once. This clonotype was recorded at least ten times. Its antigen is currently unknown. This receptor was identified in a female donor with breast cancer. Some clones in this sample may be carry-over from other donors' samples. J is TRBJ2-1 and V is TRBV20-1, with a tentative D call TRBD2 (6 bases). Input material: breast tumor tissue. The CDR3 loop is CSARDPALGGNEQFF. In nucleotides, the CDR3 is TGCAGTGCTAGAGATCCGGCCCTCGGGGGCAATGAGCAGTTCTTC.